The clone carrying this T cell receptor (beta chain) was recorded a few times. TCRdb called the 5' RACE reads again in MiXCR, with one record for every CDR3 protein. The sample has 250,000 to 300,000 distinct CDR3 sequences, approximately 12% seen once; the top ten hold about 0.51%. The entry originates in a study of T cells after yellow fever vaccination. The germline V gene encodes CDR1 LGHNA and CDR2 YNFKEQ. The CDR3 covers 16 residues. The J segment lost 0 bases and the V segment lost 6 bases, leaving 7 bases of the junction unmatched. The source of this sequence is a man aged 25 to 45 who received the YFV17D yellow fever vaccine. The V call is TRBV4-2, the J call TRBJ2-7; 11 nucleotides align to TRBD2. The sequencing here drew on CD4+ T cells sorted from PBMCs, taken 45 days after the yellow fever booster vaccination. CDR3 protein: CASSPTSGKSSYEQYF. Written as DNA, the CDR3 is TGTGCCAGCAGTCCGACTAGCGGGAAGAGCTCCTACGAGCAGTACTTC.